Listed here are 31 T cell receptor beta chains from one sample, sequenced in a study of blood T cell repertoires in COVID-19. This table comes from immunoSEQ multiplex PCR, and its TCRdb copy is limited to in-frame clones, with some not included. The sample has about 160,000 clones, around 86% seen once. Sequencing was carried out using peripheral blood. Receptors originate from an older man with acute or convalescent COVID-19.

The chain carries TRBV5-7 and TRBJ2-7; 10 positions agree with TRBD1. TRBV5-7 is classed as an ORF, of uncertain function. The V segment lost 2 bases and the J segment 1 base; nucleotides outside the gene matches: 6. CDR3 length: 16 residues. The DNA for the CDR3 is TGTGCCAGCAGCTTAACCCGGGACAGGGGATCCTACGAGCAGTACTTC. Translated, it gives CASSLTRDRGSYEQYF.

This clone was detected many times. This chain connects TRBV5-6 to TRBJ1-4; tentatively, D is TRBD1 (5 bases). The CDR3 contains 16 residues. CDR1 is SGHDT, CDR2 YYEEEE, per germline. V lost 0 bases to trimming and J lost 5 bases, with 14 bases between them. The CDR3 loop reads CASSLDLGVSNEKLFF. The CDR3 region has the DNA TGTGCCAGCAGCTTGGACCTAGGGGTATCGAATGAAAAACTGTTTTTT.

V gene TRBV27 combines with J gene TRBJ2-3, with D possibly matching TRBD1 (6 bases). This CDR3 comprises 13 residues. Deletions cut 7 bases from V and 3 bases from J, with 11 bases between. In germline, CDR1 is MNHEY, CDR2 SMNVEV (reference sequence). This CDR3 is CASKGRGTDTQYF. The CDR3 DNA reads TGTGCCAGCAAGGGCAGGGGAACAGATACGCAGTATTTT.

The chain combines TRBV2 with TRBJ2-7; TRBD2 might be the D (6 bases). In germline, CDR1 is SNHLY, CDR2 FYNNEI. The V end was cut by 5 bases, the J end by 3 bases, with 14 bases between. This CDR3 is 14 amino acids long. The DNA for the CDR3 is TGTGCCAGCAGTCCCCGGAGGGGTGTCTACGAGCAGTACTTC. Encoded protein: CASSPRRGVYEQYF.

The chain carries TRBV30 and TRBJ2-7; the D gene is possibly TRBD1 (5 bases). The CDR3 is 12 amino acids. CDR1 is GTSNPN and CDR2 is SVGIG in the germline V gene (reference sequence). V was cut by 4 bases and J by 1 base, with 8 bases left in between. For the CDR3, the DNA is TGTGCCTGGAACCAGGGTTCCTACGAGCAGTACTTC. As protein: CAWNQGSYEQYF.

This chain links TRBV3-1 (or the pseudogene TRBV3-2) with TRBJ1-1, with TRBD1 matching over 8 bases. The CDR3 runs 15 residues. CDR1 and CDR2 (germline): LGHDT, YNNKEL (reference sequence). Trimming cost V 3 bases and J 5 bases; bases outside gene matches: 8. CDR3 nucleotide sequence: TGTGCCAGCAGCCACGTCGGACAGGGAGGTACTGAAGCTTTCTTT. Translating gives CASSHVGQGGTEAFF.

The chain employs TRBV6-2 or TRBV6-3 and TRBJ1-1, with D possibly being TRBD1 (5 bases). In germline, CDR1 is MNHEY, CDR2 SVGEGT. Trimming removed 0 bases from V and 11 bases from J, with 10 bases in between. CDR3 length: 12 residues. CDR3 protein: CASSYSGGTAFF. In DNA, the CDR3 is TGTGCCAGCAGTTACTCCGGGGGGACGGCTTTCTTT.

The chain employs TRBV2 and TRBJ2-7; 8 bases align to TRBD2. V was pared by 4 bases and J by 6 bases, with 11 bases of the junction left unmatched. The CDR3 sequence is 15 residues long. CDR1 SNHLY and CDR2 FYNNEI come from the germline V gene. CDR3 sequence: CASSVTSAGVGEQYF. The CDR3 DNA reads as TGTGCCAGCAGTGTGACTAGCGCGGGGGTGGGCGAGCAGTACTTC.

The chain has TRBV5-4 and TRBJ2-5, with 11 nucleotides matching TRBD2. CDR3 length: 16 amino acids. Looked up from germline, CDR1 is SGHNT and CDR2 is YYREEE (reference sequence). Losses at the gene ends were 0 bases for V and 5 bases for J; bases not matched to a gene: 6. The CDR3 loop reads CASSLAGTSGGETQYF. In nucleotides, the CDR3 is TGTGCCAGCAGCTTGGCAGGGACTAGCGGAGGGGAGACCCAGTACTTC.

The gene calls are TRBV19 and TRBJ1-4; 7 nucleotides match TRBD1. V gave up 9 bases and J gave up 2 bases; unmatched junction bases: 3. This CDR3 is built from 13 residues. CDR1 is LNHDA and CDR2 is SQIVND in the germline V gene (reference sequence). The CDR3 loop reads CASEGGTNEKLFF. In DNA, the CDR3 is TGTGCCAGCGAAGGGGGCACTAATGAAAAACTGTTTTTT.

V and J are TRBV7-3 and TRBJ2-1; 8 bases map to TRBD2. The ends lost 2 bases at V and 2 bases at J; junction bases unmatched: 5. Germline loops: CDR1 SGHTA, CDR2 FQGTGA. The CDR3 has 16 residues. In DNA, the CDR3 is TGTGCCAGCAGCTTAGAGGTTAGCGGGGCCTACAATGAGCAGTTCTTC. Protein sequence: CASSLEVSGAYNEQFF.

The rearrangement joins TRBV7-9 to TRBJ2-3; perhaps TRBD2 as D (5 bases). The V end lost 1 base, the J end lost 2 bases, and 10 bases lay between the germline ends. Germline CDR1 and CDR2: SEHNR and FQNEAQ (reference sequence). This CDR3 has 15 amino acids. CDR3 protein: CASSLGLAVTDTQYF. The CDR3 bases are TGTGCCAGCAGCTTAGGGCTAGCAGTCACAGATACGCAGTATTTT.

The chain links TRBV6-5 to TRBJ2-6, with D possibly matching TRBD2 (5 bases). The CDR3 is made up of 15 amino acids. Trimming stripped 7 bases from V and 4 bases from J, with 14 bases between. CDR1 is MNHEY, CDR2 SVGAGI, per germline. In DNA, the CDR3 is TGTGCCAGCATTTTGAGGGTCGGAGGGGCCAACGTCCTGACTTTC. It is translated as CASILRVGGANVLTF.

The chain combines TRBV29-1 with TRBJ2-1, with 8 bases aligning to TRBD1. V lost 0 bases to trimming and J lost 2 bases; unmatched junction nucleotides: 0. The CDR3 extends over 14 amino acids. Germline CDR1 reads SQVTM; CDR2 reads ANQGSEA. Here the CDR3 reads CSVEEQGAYNEQFF. The CDR3 DNA is TGCAGCGTTGAAGAACAGGGGGCCTACAATGAGCAGTTCTTC.

This chain connects TRBV7-9 to TRBJ2-2; D call uncertain. The CDR3 runs 14 residues. The V gene lost 6 bases and the J gene lost 5 bases, with 13 bases spanning the gap. Germline lookup yields CDR1 SEHNR and CDR2 FQNEAQ (reference sequence). DNA for the CDR3: TGTGCCAGCAGGAATTTTGAGCGTACCGGGGAGCTGTTTTTT. Translated: CASRNFERTGELFF.

The CDR3 bases are TGCGCCAGCAGCCAAGGGTTCTCTTCCTTGGACAGGGGACAGGGGGAGCAGTACTTC. Translation gives CASSQGFSSLDRGQGEQYF. This chain uses TRBV4-1 with TRBJ2-7; TRBD1 matches at 10 bases. In germline, CDR1 is MGHRA, CDR2 YSYEKL. With V trimmed by 1 base and J by 7 bases, 19 bases remained unmatched. The CDR3 has 19 residues.

The chain links TRBV5-4 to TRBJ1-2; D unclear. The V end was cut by 0 bases, the J end by 6 bases, with 9 bases between. The CDR3 covers 13 residues. Germline V gene lookup returns CDR1 SGHNT and CDR2 YYREEE (reference sequence). CDR3 loop: CASSLAGSDGYTF. The CDR3 DNA sequence: TGTGCCAGCAGCTTGGCGGGGTCCGATGGCTACACCTTC.

This clone occurred once. This chain connects TRBV10-3 to TRBJ2-7; 9 nucleotides align to TRBD1. Trimming cost V 6 bases and J 4 bases; bases outside gene matches: 7. Germline V gene lookup returns CDR1 ENHRY and CDR2 SYGVKD. This CDR3 has 14 residues. CDR3 residues: CAISTGTGSYEQYF. Written as DNA, the CDR3 is TGTGCCATCAGCACCGGGACAGGGTCATACGAGCAGTACTTC.

J is TRBJ2-2 and V is TRBV19; D is perhaps TRBD2 (5 bases). V shed 8 bases and J shed 7 bases, with 17 bases lying between them. The length of the CDR3 is 14 residues. From germline, CDR1 is LNHDA and CDR2 SQIVND (reference sequence). This CDR3 is CASSDWGVGGELFF. As DNA, the CDR3 is TGTGCCAGTTCCGACTGGGGAGTGGGCGGGGAGCTGTTTTTT.

The genes are TRBV5-1 and TRBJ2-7; TRBD2 agrees at 10 bases. J lost 2 bases, V lost 0 bases, and 5 bases had no gene match. This CDR3 contains 16 residues. Germline CDR1 reads SGHRS; CDR2 reads YFSETQ. CDR3 coding DNA: TGCGCCAGCAGCTTGGTAGCGGGAGGTCCCACCTACGAGCAGTACTTC. Translated: CASSLVAGGPTYEQYF. Filled out from reference TRBV5-1 and TRBJ2-7, the complete variable domain reads KAGVTQTPRYLIKTRGQQVTLSCSPISGHRSVSWYQQTPGQGLQFLFEYFSETQRNKGNFPGRFSGRQFSNSRSEMNVSTLELGDSALYLCASSLVAGGPTYEQYFGPGTRLTVT.

This clone was observed once. V gene TRBV5-3 combines with J gene TRBJ2-1, with 7 bases lining up with TRBD2. TRBV5-3 is assigned to the ORF class and has an uncertain function. J gave up 4 bases and V 0 bases, and 7 bases lay outside the gene matches. The length of the CDR3 is 16 residues. The CDR3 spells CARSLAGSGSYNEQFF. The CDR3 bases are TGTGCCAGAAGCTTGGCAGGTAGCGGGTCGTACAATGAGCAGTTCTTC.

The chain has TRBV28 and TRBJ2-7; D is possibly TRBD2 (5 bases). CDR3 length: 12 amino acids. Trimming took off 4 bases at V and 5 bases at J, with 9 bases between the two ends. CDR1 MDHEN and CDR2 SYDVKM come from the germline V gene. The CDR3 bases are TGTGCCAGCAGTTCCGGGATCCACGAGCAGTACTTC. It specifies CASSSGIHEQYF.

The chain has TRBV7-2 and TRBJ1-5; D is unresolved. There are 15 residues in the CDR3. V lost 1 base, J lost 7 bases, and 14 bases lay in between. Germline V gene lookup returns CDR1 SGHTA and CDR2 FQGNSA. CDR3 sequence reads: CASSLGDRSSQPQHF. CDR3 nucleotides: TGTGCCAGCAGCTTAGGCGACCGGTCTAGCCAGCCCCAGCATTTT.

This chain joins TRBV7-8 and TRBJ2-1; perhaps TRBD1 as D (6 bases). The CDR3 contains 14 residues. V lost 1 base, J lost 3 bases, and 7 bases lay in between. The germline V gene has CDR1 SGHVS and CDR2 FQNEAQ. In DNA, the CDR3 is TGTGCCAGCAGCTTAGGACAGGACTACAATGAGCAGTTCTTC. It yields the protein CASSLGQDYNEQFF. Filled out from reference TRBV7-8 and TRBJ2-1, the complete variable domain reads GAGVSQSPRYKVAKRGQDVALRCDPISGHVSLFWYQQALGQGPEFLTYFQNEAQLDKSGLPSDRFFAERPEGSVSTLKIQRTQQEDSAVYLCASSLGQDYNEQFFGPGTRLTVL.

The V gene is TRBV6-2 or TRBV6-3, the J gene TRBJ2-7, with TRBD2 matching 10 bases. The CDR3 length is 16 residues. The V and J ends lost 5 bases and 3 bases, in that order; junction bases with no gene match: 10. Germline V gene data show CDR1 as MNHEY and CDR2 as SVGEGT. CDR3 sequence: CASSPLPSGRVYEQYF. CDR3 coding DNA: TGTGCCAGCAGTCCCCTGCCCAGCGGGAGGGTCTACGAGCAGTACTTC.

This clone was observed a handful of times. The gene calls are TRBV7-3 and TRBJ2-5; possibly TRBD2 for D (6 bases). Trimming cost V 6 bases and J 5 bases, with 19 bases left between them. This CDR3 region has 15 residues. Per germline, CDR1 SGHTA and CDR2 FQGTGA. CDR3 sequence: CASSSSGTWGETQYF. DNA for the CDR3: TGTGCCAGCAGTTCATCCGGGACTTGGGGGGAGACCCAGTACTTC.

The J gene is TRBJ1-1, the V gene TRBV9; D unclear. The V gene lost 0 bases and the J gene lost 1 base, with 13 bases spanning the gap. The CDR3 sequence is 16 residues long. CDR1 is SGDLS and CDR2 is YYNGEE in the germline V gene. Here the CDR3 DNA reads TGTGCCAGCAGCGTAGGGGTGCCCCGAGGGAACACTGAAGCTTTCTTT. This sequence encodes CASSVGVPRGNTEAFF.

The chain joins TRBV14 to TRBJ2-7; D may be TRBD1 (5 bases). V dropped 0 bases and J dropped 2 bases, with 8 bases sitting between them. The germline CDR1 and CDR2 sequences are SGHDN and FVKESK. The CDR3 runs to 14 residues. This CDR3 is CASSQETAAYEQYF. In DNA, the CDR3 is TGTGCCAGCAGCCAAGAGACAGCTGCCTACGAGCAGTACTTC. Supplemented by reference TRBV14 and TRBJ2-7, the full variable domain reads EAGVTQFPSHSVIEKGQTVTLRCDPISGHDNLYWYRRVMGKEIKFLLHFVKESKQDESGMPNNRFLAERTGGTYSTLKVQPAELEDSGVYFCASSQETAAYEQYFGPGTRLTVT.

This chain joins TRBV7-6 and TRBJ2-3; 15 bases match TRBD2. Germline V lookup: CDR1 SGHVS, CDR2 FNYEAQ. The V gene end was trimmed by 4 bases and the J gene end by 3 bases; junction bases not matched to a gene: 2. CDR3 size: 16 residues. The CDR3 DNA follows: TGTGCCAGCAGCTCCGGACTAGCGGGAGGGACAGATACGCAGTATTTT. Protein product: CASSSGLAGGTDTQYF.

This clone came up a few times. The chain recombines TRBV6-5 with TRBJ2-4, with TRBD1 matching 9 bases. J lost 15 bases, V lost 8 bases, and 8 bases had no gene match. The V gene's germline CDR1 is MNHEY and CDR2 SVGAGI. The CDR3 length is 11 residues. CDR3 sequence (DNA): TGTGCCAGCGGAAACCCGGGACAGGGGTACTTC. Protein product: CASGNPGQGYF.

The chain carries TRBV19 and TRBJ1-1; D is ambiguous. The V end was cut by 6 bases, the J end by 1 base, with 9 bases between. Germline V gene lookup returns CDR1 LNHDA and CDR2 SQIVND (reference sequence). This CDR3 comprises 13 residues. CDR3 sequence (DNA): TGTGCCAGTAGCTTCACAGAGAACACTGAAGCTTTCTTT. Its translation: CASSFTENTEAFF.